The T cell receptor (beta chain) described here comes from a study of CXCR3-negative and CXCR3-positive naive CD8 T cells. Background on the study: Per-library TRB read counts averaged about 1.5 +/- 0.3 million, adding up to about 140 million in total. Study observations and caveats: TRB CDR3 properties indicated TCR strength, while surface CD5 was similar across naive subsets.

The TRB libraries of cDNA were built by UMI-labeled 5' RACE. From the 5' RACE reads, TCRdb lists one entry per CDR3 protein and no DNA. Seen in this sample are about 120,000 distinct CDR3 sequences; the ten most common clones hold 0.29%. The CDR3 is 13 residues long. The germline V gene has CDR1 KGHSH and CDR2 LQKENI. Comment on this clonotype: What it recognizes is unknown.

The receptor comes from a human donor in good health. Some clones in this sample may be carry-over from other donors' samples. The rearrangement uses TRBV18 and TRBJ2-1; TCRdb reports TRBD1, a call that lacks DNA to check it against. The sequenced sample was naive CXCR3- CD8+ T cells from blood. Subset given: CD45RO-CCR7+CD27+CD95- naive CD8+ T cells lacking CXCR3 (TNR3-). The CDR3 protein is CAAAAGAYNEQFF.